This T cell receptor (beta chain) was observed in a study of blood T cell repertoires in COVID-19. Seattle's enrolled individuals joined amid active infection and were then monitored longitudinally. Germline V gives CDR1 SGHTA, CDR2 FQGNSA. CDR3 length: 15 residues. V lost 4 bases, J lost 3 bases, and 4 bases stayed unmatched. Study processing details: Estimation of nucleated cell counts was performed using reference gene primer amplification. Method: immunoSEQ multiplex PCR; TCRdb's copy keeps in-frame clones and lacks some. D and trimming come from the DNA, and the V and J calls and clone size come from that table. The data hold around 150,000 clones, with 85% to 95% observed a single time.

This receptor was obtained from a woman in her sixties or seventies with COVID-19, enrolled during active disease. The specimen sequenced was peripheral blood. The chain employs TRBV7-2 and TRBJ2-3; 10 bases map to TRBD2. CDR3 nucleotides: TGTGCCAGCAGCTCAAGCGGGGGGGGTACAGATACGCAGTATTTT. Its translation: CASSSSGGGTDTQYF.